The sequence of this T cell receptor (beta chain) was determined in a study of cytomegalovirus exposure and HLA in healthy donors. 13 Jbeta primers and 60 Vbeta primers were used for the PCR. Using immunoSEQ multiplex PCR, the repertoire was profiled, and TCRdb retains in-frame clones only, with some absent. The sample lists about 94,000 clones; over 65% were seen once. The CMV serostatus of this donor was not recorded. The V gene end was trimmed by 0 bases and the J gene end by 6 bases; junction bases not matched to a gene: 7. The CDR3 totals 16 residues. In germline, CDR1 is SGHAT, CDR2 FQNNGV. The study, taken as a whole, reports: The study recorded about 160 TCR beta chains that were cytomegalovirus-associated. Among immune exposure information, only CMV serostatus was available. Further analysis, carried out later, found HLA-associated TCR beta chains more clonally expanded than equally common other chains.

Notes on this clone: Its specificity is unknown.

The chain links TRBV11-2 to TRBJ2-7; TRBD2 matches at 11 bases. Specimen: PBMCs. The TCR sequence derives from a human donor in good health. CDR3 sequence reads: CASSLERLAGGLEQYF. DNA for the CDR3: TGTGCCAGCAGCTTAGAGAGGCTAGCGGGAGGTCTCGAGCAGTACTTC.